These 29 T cell receptor beta chains were all obtained from the same sample, sequenced in a study of tumor and adjacent non-tumor tissue in lung cancer. No cell sorting was done before RNA was extracted from the tissue. Three rounds of nested PCR, following a modified ARM-PCR protocol, produced the TCRbeta library. In TCRdb, the multiplex PCR reads were re-called with MiXCR into one record per CDR3 protein. The profile covers around 210,000 distinct CDR3 sequences, with around 71% appearing a single time and 20% to 25% taken by the ten largest. The sequenced sample consisted of lung tumor tissue. These receptors originate from a man between 60 and 75 years old with non-small cell lung cancer.

With respect to this clonotype: Mismatch with germline at one junction end may stem from a read error. CDR3 bases: TGTGCCAGCAGTCTGACAGGGACAGAAACGCGGTATTTT. Translated, it gives CASSLTGTETRYF. The V gene is TRBV6-5, the J gene TRBJ2-3; 7 positions match TRBD1. The CDR3 has 13 amino acids. CDR1 and CDR2 (germline): MNHEY, SVGAGI.

This clonotype showed up just a few times. The CDR3 sequence: CASSQTGGIAGAVYNEQFF. The CDR3 bases are TGCGCCAGCAGCCAAACAGGGGGGATAGCGGGAGCGGTCTACAATGAGCAGTTCTTC. J is TRBJ2-1 and V is TRBV4-3, with D perhaps TRBD2 (9 bases). Trimming pared 2 bases from V and 3 bases from J, leaving 23 bases between. The CDR3 has 19 amino acids. Looked up from germline, CDR1 is LGHNA and CDR2 is YSLEER.

On this clonotype itself: An end of the junction differs from the germline gene, which may be a read error. The chain has TRBV11-1 and TRBJ2-7; no clear D. The CDR3 runs 14 residues. Per the germline V gene, CDR1 is SGHAT and CDR2 is FQDESV (reference sequence). The CDR3 here is CAISLNSYSYEQYF. The CDR3 DNA is TGTGCCATCAGCTTAAATAGCTACTCCTACGAGCAGTACTTC.

The table lists this clonotype with many counts. V and J are TRBV6-2 or TRBV6-3 and TRBJ2-7, with D hard to call. Germline CDR1 and CDR2: MNHEY and SVGEGT. The CDR3 sequence is 12 residues long. Trimming removed 6 bases from V and 0 bases from J, with 6 bases in between. The CDR3 nucleotides are TGTGCCAGCAGGACCAGCTCCTACGAGCAGTACTTC. As protein: CASRTSSYEQYF.

This chain's CDR3 is CASSYSGTGSMNTEAFF. CDR3 nucleotides: TGTGCCAGCAGTTACTCCGGGACAGGTTCCATGAACACTGAAGCTTTCTTT. The genes are TRBV6-5 and TRBJ1-1; 8 bases map to TRBD1. Germline V gives CDR1 MNHEY, CDR2 SVGAGI. With V trimmed by 0 bases and J by 0 bases, 6 bases remained unmatched. This CDR3 is built from 17 residues.

The rearrangement uses TRBV20-1 and TRBJ1-1; D call uncertain. CDR1 DFQATT and CDR2 SNEGSKA come from the germline V gene (reference sequence). The CDR3 sequence is 14 residues long. V lost 0 bases, J lost 0 bases, and 8 bases lay in between. The CDR3 DNA is TGCAGTGCTAGAGAAGGACTCATGAACACTGAAGCTTTCTTT. As protein: CSAREGLMNTEAFF.

In regard to this clonotype: The CDR3 does not end in the conserved phenylalanine or tryptophan, so this is likely a read error. The chain recombines TRBV13 with TRBJ2-3; tentatively, D is TRBD2 (6 bases). Germline CDR1 reads PRHDT; CDR2 reads FYEKMQ (reference sequence). The CDR3 has 13 residues. Trimming left V 3 bases short and J 4 bases short, with 8 bases between. In DNA, the CDR3 is TGTGCCAGCAGCTTGGGACTTGCAGATACGCAGTATTCT. Translated, it gives CASSLGLADTQYS.

This clonotype occurred a few times. Since a much larger clone is just one base distant, this may be a read error. Likely a read error: the CDR3 ends without its conserved phenylalanine or tryptophan. J is TRBJ2-2 and V is TRBV6-1; a possible D gene is TRBD2 (6 bases). This CDR3 is built from 13 residues. Germline CDR1 MNHNS, CDR2 SASEGT. V was cut by 4 bases and J by 3 bases, with 6 bases left in between. The CDR3 is CASSGGDTGELFS. CDR3 nucleotide sequence: TGTGCCAGCAGTGGGGGGGACACCGGGGAGCTGTTTTCT.

As for this clonotype: This may stem from a read error, because a much larger clone lies one nucleotide away. The V call is TRBV20-1, the J call TRBJ1-1; the D is unclear. Germline CDR1 reads DFQATT; CDR2 reads SNEGSKA (reference sequence). Trimming cost V 4 bases and J 2 bases, with 11 bases left between them. The CDR3 has 13 amino acids. The CDR3 sequence: CSAKRRSNTEAFF. In DNA, the CDR3 is TGCAGTGCTAAGCGACGATCCAACACTGAAGCTTTCTTT.

Turning to this clonotype: A much larger clone is a single base away; this may be a read error. V and J are TRBV5-6 and TRBJ2-7, with D tentatively TRBD1 or TRBD2 (6 bases each). V was cut by 3 bases and J by 5 bases, with 18 bases left in between. The CDR3 spans 15 residues. CDR1 is SGHDT and CDR2 is YYEEEE in the germline V gene. CDR3 in amino acids: CASSWGAGTCDEQYF. The CDR3 nucleotides read TGTGCCAGCAGCTGGGGGGCCGGGACATGTGACGAGCAGTACTTC.

To note about this clonotype: An end of the junction differs from the germline gene, which may be a read error. The rearrangement joins TRBV11-2 to TRBJ2-5; 7 bases line up with TRBD1. The CDR3 contains 13 residues. The germline gives CDR1 SGHAT, CDR2 FQNNGV. The CDR3 nucleotides are TGTGCAAGCAGCTCTACAGGGGAAGAGATCCAGTGCTTC. It is translated as CASSSTGEEIQCF.

This clonotype was found once. The chain is built from TRBV29-1 and TRBJ2-5; 8 bases align to TRBD2. The CDR3 covers 13 residues. CDR1 is SQVTM, CDR2 ANQGSEA, per germline. The V gene end was trimmed by 6 bases and the J gene end by 1 base; junction bases not matched to a gene: 4. The CDR3 DNA follows: TGCAGCGTCGCTCGGGGGGGCCAAGAGACCCAGTACTTC. Its translation: CSVARGGQETQYF.

The gene calls are TRBV20-1 and TRBJ1-5; D unclear. The J call may be mistaken, given a closer DNA end match to TRBJ2-3. CDR1 is DFQATT and CDR2 is SNEGSKA in the germline V gene (reference sequence). The CDR3 length is 14 residues. The DNA of the CDR3 is TGCAGTGCCCTCGCGAGTCGGGTCAATCAGCCCCAGTATTTT. Translating gives CSALASRVNQPQYF.

This clonotype was counted a few times. The junction departs from the called germline gene at one end, perhaps through a read error. V and J are TRBV4-1 and TRBJ2-7, with D maybe TRBD2 (7 bases). Germline assignment: CDR1 MGHRA and CDR2 YSYEKL. This CDR3 is built from 14 residues. The CDR3 is CASSQAGGSDERYF. The CDR3 nucleotides are TGCGCCAGCAGCCAAGCGGGGGGCTCGGACGAGCGGTACTTC.

The genes are TRBV11-2 and TRBJ1-6; tentatively, D is TRBD1 (5 bases). This CDR3 contains 16 residues. Germline V gene sequence: CDR1 SGHAT, CDR2 FQNNGV. The CDR3 DNA is TGTGTCCGCAGCTCCGATGTCGGGACCTGGAATTCACCCCTCCACTTT. Encoded protein: CVRSSDVGTWNSPLHF.

About this clonotype itself: This could be a read error, since a much larger clone is one nucleotide away. This chain uses TRBV6-6 with TRBJ1-3, with D perhaps TRBD1 (6 bases). The CDR3 has 15 amino acids. CDR1 is MNHNY and CDR2 is SVGAGI in the germline V gene (reference sequence). CDR3 sequence (DNA): TGTGTCAGCAGGAAACAGGGCAGCTCTGGAAACACCATATATTTT. The encoded protein is CVSRKQGSSGNTIYF.

The chain combines TRBV28 with TRBJ2-4, with 9 bases identical to TRBD1. This CDR3 comprises 14 residues. V shed 6 bases, J shed 6 bases, and the junction held 6 bases outside the gene matches. CDR1 is MDHEN and CDR2 is SYDVKM in the germline V gene. In DNA, the CDR3 is TGTGCCAGCAGGAAACAGGGGGCGGGAAACATTCAGTACTTC. This codes for CASRKQGAGNIQYF.

This clonotype was counted only a few times. The V call is TRBV6-5, the J call TRBJ2-7, with 9 bases fitting TRBD1. The germline CDR1 and CDR2 sequences are MNHEY and SVGAGI. V was clipped by 5 bases and J by 3 bases; unmatched bases: 5. The CDR3 is made up of 14 amino acids. CDR3 nucleotides: TGTGCCAGCAGTCGATGGACAGGGGACTACGAGCAGTACTTC. It yields the protein CASSRWTGDYEQYF.

The table lists this clonotype with a few counts. This rearrangement joins TRBV6-2 or TRBV6-3 to TRBJ2-5; D unclear. The CDR3 loop spans 11 amino acids. Deletions cut 6 bases from V and 7 bases from J, with 9 bases between. Germline CDR1 and CDR2: MNHEY and SVGEGT. The CDR3 nucleotides are TGTGCCAGCAGAAGCGAGAGGACCCAGTACTTC. Translation gives CASRSERTQYF.

A remark on this clonotype: The junction departs from germline at one end; a sequencing error may be responsible. V is TRBV7-9 and J is TRBJ1-1; tentative D call: TRBD1 (6 bases). The CDR3 is made up of 15 amino acids. The germline V gene encodes CDR1 SEHNR and CDR2 FQNEAQ (reference sequence). CDR3 coding DNA: TGTGCCAGCAGCCTATGGCAGGGGCGGAACACTAAAGCTTTCTTT. Its translation is CASSLWQGRNTKAFF. Combining the CDR3 with reference TRBV7-9 and TRBJ1-1 gives the whole variable domain DTGVSQNPRHKITKRGQNVTFRCDPISEHNRLYWYRQTLGQGPEFLTYFQNEAQLEKSRLLSDRFSAERPKGSFSTLEIQRTEQGDSAMYLCASSLWQGRNTKAFFGQGTRLTVV.

To note about this clonotype: The germline gene is not matched at one end of the junction; a read error may be the cause. The chain has TRBV10-3 and TRBJ2-1; 10 nucleotides agree with TRBD1. The CDR3 covers 12 residues. Germline V gives CDR1 ENHRY, CDR2 SYGVKD. CDR3: CVIRRTGGEQFF. CDR3 bases: TGTGTCATCAGAAGGACAGGGGGTGAGCAGTTCTTC.

Of note for this clonotype: A read error is likely, as this CDR3 ends without the conserved phenylalanine or tryptophan. The CDR3 DNA is TGCAGTGCTAGAATCAACAAAGATAACTATGGCTACACCATC. Its protein is CSARINKDNYGYTI. This chain joins TRBV20-1 and TRBJ1-2; no firm D call. Germline V CDR1 and CDR2: DFQATT, SNEGSKA (reference sequence). With 2 bases removed from V and 1 base from J, the gap between germline ends came to 11 bases. The CDR3 covers 14 residues.

A remark on this clonotype: This CDR3 is missing its conserved last phenylalanine or tryptophan, likely due to a read error. V and J are TRBV20-1 and TRBJ2-1; 7 bases map to TRBD1. The CDR3 consists of 15 residues. J was trimmed by 6 bases and V by 1 base; bases with no gene match: 9. Germline V lookup: CDR1 DFQATT, CDR2 SNEGSKA (reference sequence). The CDR3, as DNA: TGCAGTGCTAGAGGTCCCCGGGCAGGGGGCAATGAGCAGTTCCTC. Its translation is CSARGPRAGGNEQFL.

This clonotype was recorded once. Sequence at one end of the junction differs from germline and may be a read error. The chain links TRBV11-2 to TRBJ2-3; either TRBD1 or TRBD2 may supply D (7 bases each). CDR3 length equals 17 residues. Germline CDR1 SGHAT, CDR2 FQNNGV. CDR3 bases: TGTGCTAGCAGCTTACTAAGACTAGCAGGGGGGGCAGAAACGCAGTATTTT. This gives the protein CASSLLRLAGGAETQYF.

To note about this clonotype: One end of the junction is discordant with germline, which a read error may explain. The chain joins TRBV20-1 to TRBJ2-2; D perhaps matches TRBD2 (5 bases). This CDR3 comprises 15 residues. Germline CDR1 DFQATT, CDR2 SNEGSKA (reference sequence). The DNA of the CDR3 is TGCAGTGCTAGAGTTGGAGGCGCAAACACCGGGGAGCCGGTTTTT. Its protein is CSARVGGANTGEPVF.

J is TRBJ1-2 and V is TRBV6-5; D unresolved. The germline CDR1 and CDR2 sequences are MNHEY and SVGAGI. The CDR3 extends over 15 amino acids. V lost 1 base, J lost 0 bases, and 9 bases lay in between. The CDR3 nucleotides read TGTGCCAGCAGTTACTTGGGGAATGCTAACTATGGCTACACCTTC. Its protein product is CASSYLGNANYGYTF.

The chain links TRBV30 to TRBJ2-1; D remains unclear. Germline CDR1 reads GTSNPN; CDR2 reads SVGIG (reference sequence). The CDR3 spans 16 residues. The V end was cut by 1 base, the J end by 1 base, with 14 bases between. For the CDR3, the DNA is TGTGCCTGGAGTGCGGTAGTGGGCTCGTCCTACAATGAGCAGTTCTTC. Translated: CAWSAVVGSSYNEQFF.

On this clonotype itself: This may arise from a read error, as a much more abundant clone is one base away. CDR3 sequence reads: CASSIERVSSYNEQFF. The CDR3 DNA sequence: TGTGCCAGCAGTATAGAGCGGGTCAGCTCCTACAATGAGCAGTTCTTC. The genes are TRBV6-5 and TRBJ2-1; D might be TRBD2 (6 bases). This CDR3 is built from 16 residues. V was pared by 5 bases and J by 0 bases, with 14 bases between. CDR1 and CDR2 (germline): MNHEY, SVGAGI.

Notes on this clonotype: A junction end diverges from the germline sequence, so it may reflect a read error. The V gene is TRBV20-1, the J gene TRBJ2-1, with D perhaps matching TRBD2 (6 bases). This CDR3 comprises 15 residues. Looked up from germline, CDR1 is DFQATT and CDR2 is SNEGSKA (reference sequence). The DNA of the CDR3 is TGCTGTGCTAAACCTAAGACAAGGACTAACAATGAGCAGTTCTTC. Translation: CCAKPKTRTNNEQFF.